Listed here are 18 T cell receptor beta chains from one sample, sequenced in a study of cytomegalovirus exposure and HLA in healthy donors. The PCR was carried out with 60 Vbeta primers and 13 Jbeta primers. Clones were sequenced by immunoSEQ multiplex PCR, and TCRdb holds only the in-frame ones, with some missing. Here the sample spans about 200,000 clones, 65% to 90% being singletons. The specimen was PBMCs. Source of these receptors: a girl aged 10-17 years in good health and CMV-seronegative.

The chain joins TRBV5-1 to TRBJ2-1; 10 nucleotides align to TRBD2. V gave up 4 bases and J gave up 4 bases; unmatched junction bases: 2. Looked up from germline, CDR1 is SGHRS and CDR2 is YFSETQ. The CDR3 totals 14 residues. CDR3 DNA: TGCGCCAGCAGCCTAGCGGGGGAATACAATGAGCAGTTCTTC. Amino acid sequence: CASSLAGEYNEQFF. The full variable domain, in which reference TRBV5-1 and TRBJ2-1 provide the parts outside the CDR3, is KAGVTQTPRYLIKTRGQQVTLSCSPISGHRSVSWYQQTPGQGLQFLFEYFSETQRNKGNFPGRFSGRQFSNSRSEMNVSTLELGDSALYLCASSLAGEYNEQFFGPGTRLTVL.

The rearrangement links TRBV27 to TRBJ1-5; D unresolved. Per the germline V gene, CDR1 is MNHEY and CDR2 is SMNVEV (reference sequence). Deletions cut 9 bases from V and 4 bases from J, with 7 bases between. CDR3 length equals 11 residues. Here the CDR3 reads CARPGNQPQHF. CDR3 nucleotide sequence: TGTGCCAGACCGGGGAATCAGCCCCAGCATTTT.

This clone has only a few counts. This chain joins TRBV6-1 and TRBJ1-4; 8 bases map to TRBD1. V shed 6 bases and J 7 bases; nucleotides not matched to a gene: 7. The length of the CDR3 is 14 residues. Germline V lookup: CDR1 MNHNS, CDR2 SASEGT. Here the CDR3 DNA reads TGTGCCAGCAGACCAGGGGGCTCGGGTGAAAAACTGTTTTTT. Protein sequence: CASRPGGSGEKLFF.

This clone turned up a few times. The chain uses TRBV5-6 and TRBJ1-1; the D is unclear. The germline V gene has CDR1 SGHDT and CDR2 YYEEEE. The CDR3 runs 13 residues. V lost 0 bases, J lost 6 bases, and 9 bases lay in between. The CDR3 DNA reads as TGTGCCAGCAGCTTGGGGGCAGCATCTGAAGCTTTCTTT. Translation: CASSLGAASEAFF.

This clone was detected only a few times. This chain uses TRBV6-5 with TRBJ2-7; TRBD2 is a possible D gene (6 bases). Trimming took 8 bases from V and 2 from J, leaving 19 bases between them. CDR1 and CDR2 (germline): MNHEY, SVGAGI. This CDR3 is 15 amino acids long. CDR3 amino acids: CASASYGTGAYEQYF. CDR3 DNA: TGTGCCAGCGCGTCTTACGGGACGGGAGCCTACGAGCAGTACTTC.

The chain is built from TRBV28 and TRBJ2-1; 7 bases align to TRBD2. The CDR3 loop spans 14 amino acids. Germline CDR1 is MDHEN and CDR2 is SYDVKM. V lost 8 bases and J lost 4; bases outside the gene matches: 8. As DNA, the CDR3 is TGTGCCAGCTTCCGGGGGGTCGGATACAATGAGCAGTTCTTC. Its protein is CASFRGVGYNEQFF.

J is TRBJ2-5 and V is TRBV7-2; weak D call: TRBD1 (5 bases). This CDR3 spans 14 amino acids. Germline loops: CDR1 SGHTA, CDR2 FQGNSA. The ends were cut back, 1 base at V and 7 bases at J, with 13 bases in the middle. The CDR3 sequence: CASSLGVLQVTQYF. In DNA form, the CDR3 reads TGTGCCAGCAGCTTAGGGGTCTTACAGGTGACCCAGTACTTC.

The rearrangement joins TRBV2 to TRBJ2-5; 9 bases map to TRBD2. V trimming: 8 bases; J trimming: 3 bases; junction bases outside the gene matches: 7. Germline loops: CDR1 SNHLY, CDR2 FYNNEI. The CDR3 runs to 14 residues. CDR3 sequence reads: CASRTSANKETQYF. DNA for the CDR3: TGTGCCAGCCGGACTAGCGCGAACAAAGAGACCCAGTACTTC.

The chain recombines TRBV15 with TRBJ2-5; D remains unclear. The CDR3 is 14 residues long. CDR1 and CDR2 from the germline V gene are LNHNV and YYDKDF (reference sequence). V lost 0 bases and J 2 bases, leaving 7 bases between the germline ends. As DNA, the CDR3 is TGTGCCACCAGCAGAGAGACTTCACAAGAGACCCAGTACTTC. Its translation: CATSRETSQETQYF. The complete variable domain, with remaining parts taken from reference TRBV15 and TRBJ2-5, reads DAMVIQNPRYQVTQFGKPVTLSCSQTLNHNVMYWYQQKSSQAPKLLFHYYDKDFNNEADTPDNFQSRRPNTSFCFLDIRSPGLGDTAMYLCATSRETSQETQYFGPGTRLLVL.

The rearrangement links TRBV11-3 to TRBJ2-1; D possibly corresponds to TRBD1 (6 bases). The CDR3 is made up of 13 amino acids. With 1 base removed from V and 10 bases from J, the gap between germline ends came to 11 bases. Germline-derived CDR1 and CDR2 are SGHNT and YENEEA. Here the CDR3 reads CASSLGRGTEQFF. CDR3 nucleotide sequence: TGTGCCAGCAGCTTAGGAAGGGGGACAGAGCAGTTCTTC.

The chain links TRBV7-3 to TRBJ2-3; TRBD2 agrees at 7 bases. Germline V gives CDR1 SGHTA, CDR2 FQGTGA. This CDR3 spans 15 amino acids. The trim removed 4 bases at V and 6 bases at J, leaving 10 bases unmatched. The CDR3 protein is CASSSRLAAPDTQYF. CDR3 in DNA: TGTGCCAGCAGCTCCAGACTAGCCGCCCCTGATACGCAGTATTTT.

This chain links TRBV27 with TRBJ2-2; the match to TRBD2 covers 11 bases. J lost 5 bases, V lost 6 bases, and 2 bases had no gene match. CDR1 and CDR2 (germline): MNHEY, SMNVEV (reference sequence). The CDR3 has 14 amino acids. The CDR3 region has the DNA TGTGCCAGCAGGGGACTAGCGGAAACCGGGGAGCTGTTTTTT. Encoded protein: CASRGLAETGELFF.

The chain employs TRBV15 and TRBJ1-4, with no clear D. V was shortened by 5 bases and J by 7 bases, with 14 bases between the two germline ends. Germline CDR1 reads LNHNV; CDR2 reads YYDKDF (reference sequence). This CDR3 has 14 residues. This chain's CDR3 is CATSRHTEGEKLFF. DNA for the CDR3: TGTGCCACCAGCCGACATACGGAGGGTGAAAAACTGTTTTTT. Drawing the rest from reference TRBV15 and TRBJ1-4, the complete variable domain is DAMVIQNPRYQVTQFGKPVTLSCSQTLNHNVMYWYQQKSSQAPKLLFHYYDKDFNNEADTPDNFQSRRPNTSFCFLDIRSPGLGDTAMYLCATSRHTEGEKLFFGSGTQLSVL.

This chain links TRBV5-1 with TRBJ1-2; D remains ambiguous. The CDR3 contains 13 residues. The ends were cut back, 3 bases at V and 8 bases at J, with 14 bases in the middle. Germline V gene sequence: CDR1 SGHRS, CDR2 YFSETQ. CDR3 in DNA: TGCGCCAGCAGCTCCGGCGGGGATCGCGGCTACACCTTC. It codes for CASSSGGDRGYTF.

The chain joins TRBV5-1 to TRBJ1-6; 10 positions agree with TRBD1. CDR1 and CDR2 from the germline V gene are SGHRS and YFSETQ. Trimming took 0 bases from V and 11 from J; bases not matched to a gene: 8. The CDR3 loop spans 16 amino acids. The CDR3 DNA reads as TGCGCCAGCAGCTTGGCCGGGACAGGGGATGGGGCACCCCTCCACTTT. Protein product: CASSLAGTGDGAPLHF.

This clone was picked up one time. The chain recombines TRBV30 with TRBJ2-7, with 7 bases that match TRBD1. Germline V gives CDR1 GTSNPN, CDR2 SVGIG (reference sequence). This CDR3 is 15 amino acids long. The junction had 8 bases not matched to a gene; V was cut back by 1 base and J by 2 bases. CDR3 residues: CAWSATGSGTYEQYF. For the CDR3, the DNA is TGTGCCTGGAGTGCGACAGGGTCTGGCACCTACGAGCAGTACTTC.

The chain carries TRBV11-3 and TRBJ2-1, with 11 bases matching TRBD2. V trimming: 6 bases; J trimming: 8 bases; junction bases outside the gene matches: 12. The CDR3 has 16 amino acids. Germline V gene lookup returns CDR1 SGHNT and CDR2 YENEEA. As DNA, the CDR3 is TGTGCCAGCAGGGAGGAGCGACTAGCGGGGAAGGATGAGCAGTTCTTC. Protein product: CASREERLAGKDEQFF.

This chain connects TRBV28 to TRBJ2-7; 8 bases agree with TRBD1. The germline CDR1 and CDR2 sequences are MDHEN and SYDVKM. The length of the CDR3 is 15 residues. V was clipped by 4 bases and J by 3 bases; unmatched bases: 8. CDR3 DNA sequence: TGTGCCAGCAGTTCCCCCGGGACAGGTCTCTACGAGCAGTACTTC. This codes for CASSSPGTGLYEQYF.